This TCR beta chain derives from a study of monozygotic twins with inflammatory bowel disease. Germline values: CDR1 SEHNR, CDR2 FQNEAQ (reference sequence). The CDR3 is 13 amino acids. TCRdb reprocessed the 5' RACE reads, with one entry per CDR3 protein and no DNA. The sample has some 400,000 distinct CDR3 sequences, and its top ten clones hold about 2.3%. The TCR originated in a human donor with ulcerative colitis or Crohn's disease, or a healthy co-twin of an affected twin (not recorded which). Sequenced sample: blood. The rearrangement joins TRBV7-9 to TRBJ1-1. The CDR3 loop reads CVSSLQVNTEAFF.